The 20 T cell receptor beta chains given below trace back to one sample, sequenced in a study of T cells in pancreatic ductal adenocarcinoma (TCRdb year 2017). Pancreatic ductal adenocarcinoma patients who had undergone surgery without neoadjuvant therapy were selected. The library was obtained by the immunoSEQ multiplex PCR assay. Not all clones reach the TCRdb copy of this immuneACCESS table, which keeps in-frame sequences only. Checked studies attribute under half of the gap to unresolved V genes and leave the rest unexplained. The sample has about 11,000 clones on record, just over 85% of them singletons. The top ten clones comprise 18% of the sample. The sequencing input was PBMCs. These receptors all come from a human donor with pancreatic ductal adenocarcinoma.

This chain links TRBV2 with TRBJ2-1, with a tentative D call TRBD2 (5 bases). Deletions cut 6 bases from V and 0 bases from J, with 9 bases between. The length of the CDR3 is 14 residues. Germline lookup yields CDR1 SNHLY and CDR2 FYNNEI. CDR3 sequence: CASSGESSYNEQFF. For the CDR3, the DNA is TGTGCCAGCAGCGGGGAATCCTCCTACAATGAGCAGTTCTTC.

V and J are TRBV19 and TRBJ2-6; tentatively, D is TRBD2 (5 bases). In germline, CDR1 is LNHDA, CDR2 SQIVND (reference sequence). V gave up 7 bases and J gave up 2 bases, with 12 bases separating them. The CDR3 sequence is 15 residues long. The CDR3 region is CASIGRGTGANVLTF. For the CDR3, the DNA is TGTGCCAGTATAGGTCGAGGGACTGGGGCCAACGTCCTGACTTTC.

The rearrangement joins TRBV4-2 to TRBJ2-1; no firm D call. V dropped 0 bases and J dropped 7 bases, with 13 bases sitting between them. Germline-derived CDR1 and CDR2 are LGHNA and YNFKEQ. This CDR3 has 15 residues. The CDR3 here is CASSQEPRGGNEQFF. CDR3 DNA: TGTGCCAGCAGCCAAGAGCCCCGAGGTGGGAATGAGCAGTTCTTC.

In this sample, this clone turned up once. This chain connects TRBV14 to TRBJ2-5, with D maybe TRBD1 (6 bases). The CDR3 is made up of 16 amino acids. The V end lost 4 bases, the J end lost 4 bases, and 19 bases lay between the germline ends. Per the germline V gene, CDR1 is SGHDN and CDR2 is FVKESK. CDR3 sequence: CASSLYRQVIRETQYF. CDR3 sequence (DNA): TGTGCCAGCAGCCTCTACCGACAGGTCATTAGAGAGACCCAGTACTTC.

J is TRBJ2-1 and V is TRBV10-1, with TRBD2 matching over 8 bases. Losses at the gene ends were 7 bases for V and 3 bases for J; bases not matched to a gene: 5. The germline V gene has CDR1 WNHNN and CDR2 SYGVQD (reference sequence). The CDR3 has 14 amino acids. The CDR3 DNA is TGCGCCAGCAACGAGCGGGAGTACTACAATGAGCAGTTCTTC. Amino acid sequence: CASNEREYYNEQFF.

This chain connects TRBV28 to TRBJ2-7, with TRBD2 identical over 9 bases. Looked up from germline, CDR1 is MDHEN and CDR2 is SYDVKM. The CDR3 has 16 amino acids. Trimming took 2 bases from V and 2 from J; bases not matched to a gene: 7. The CDR3 sequence: CASSLLAGGDTYEQYF. The CDR3 DNA is TGTGCCAGCAGTTTACTGGCGGGGGGGGACACCTACGAGCAGTACTTC.

The chain is built from TRBV5-6 and TRBJ2-7; D unresolved. The CDR3 totals 14 residues. The germline CDR1 and CDR2 sequences are SGHDT and YYEEEE. With 0 bases removed from V and 0 bases from J, the gap between germline ends came to 7 bases. CDR3 residues: CASSLGGNSYEQYF. The CDR3 region has the DNA TGTGCCAGCAGCTTGGGTGGGAACTCCTACGAGCAGTACTTC. Together with reference TRBV5-6 and TRBJ2-7, the CDR3 gives the full variable domain: DAGVTQSPTHLIKTRGQQVTLRCSPKSGHDTVSWYQQALGQGPQFIFQYYEEEERQRGNFPDRFSGHQFPNYSSELNVNALLLGDSALYLCASSLGGNSYEQYFGPGTRLTVT.

CDR3 loop: CASSSGLLGNEQFF. The CDR3 DNA follows: TGTGCCAGCAGTTCGGGACTTCTAGGTAATGAGCAGTTCTTC. The chain uses TRBV6-5 and TRBJ2-1, with a possible D match to TRBD2 (6 bases). Trimming took off 4 bases at V and 7 bases at J, with 14 bases between the two ends. The germline CDR1 and CDR2 sequences are MNHEY and SVGAGI. The CDR3 is 14 residues long.

J is TRBJ1-6 and V is TRBV7-9; D unresolved. Trimming pared 5 bases from V and 6 bases from J, leaving 14 bases between. This CDR3 spans 15 amino acids. Germline CDR1 reads SEHNR; CDR2 reads FQNEAQ (reference sequence). The CDR3 nucleotides read TGTGCCAGCAGCCCTCCGGAAGTTACTAATTCACCCCTCCACTTT. It specifies CASSPPEVTNSPLHF.

With regard to this clone: The same CDR3 also results from other DNA sequences found in this sample. This chain joins TRBV30 and TRBJ2-3; TRBD2 agrees at 9 bases. V was clipped by 4 bases and J by 5 bases; unmatched bases: 31. The CDR3 is 22 amino acids. Germline CDR1 is GTSNPN and CDR2 is SVGIG (reference sequence). The CDR3 coding sequence is TGTGCCTGGACGGGCCCACCAGACCTCCTTTTACCTAGCGGGATTTCTAGAGATACGCAGTATTTT. Its translation: CAWTGPPDLLLPSGISRDTQYF.

The chain combines TRBV28 with TRBJ2-1, with 12 bases lining up with TRBD2. Germline V lookup: CDR1 MDHEN, CDR2 SYDVKM. Trimming removed 2 bases from V and 11 bases from J; junction bases left unmatched: 4. CDR3 length equals 14 residues. CDR3 DNA sequence: TGTGCCAGCAGTTTAGCTAGCGGGAGGGGACAGCAGTTCTTC. Its protein product is CASSLASGRGQQFF.

The chain links TRBV9 to TRBJ2-5; tentative D call: TRBD2 (6 bases). The CDR3 is made up of 15 amino acids. Germline V gene lookup returns CDR1 SGDLS and CDR2 YYNGEE. Trimming shortened V by 0 bases and J by 5 bases, and 14 bases separated the two germline ends. The CDR3 loop reads CASSVGGGVGETQYF. For the CDR3, the DNA is TGTGCCAGCAGCGTAGGTGGCGGGGTAGGGGAGACCCAGTACTTC. Based on the CDR3 plus reference TRBV9 and TRBJ2-5, the full variable domain is DSGVTQTPKHLITATGQRVTLRCSPRSGDLSVYWYQQSLDQGLQFLIQYYNGEERAKGNILERFSAQQFPDLHSELNLSSLELGDSALYFCASSVGGGVGETQYFGPGTRLLVL.

This sequence joins TRBV6-1 and TRBJ1-5; no clear D gene. This CDR3 has 16 amino acids. Trimming cost V 2 bases and J 4 bases, with 15 bases left between them. Germline lookup yields CDR1 MNHNS and CDR2 SASEGT. The CDR3 here is CASSEFPGGGNQPQHF. CDR3 DNA: TGTGCCAGCAGTGAATTCCCAGGAGGAGGAAATCAGCCCCAGCATTTT.

As for this clone: Sequence at one end of the junction differs from germline and may be a read error. The V gene is TRBV6-1, the J gene TRBJ1-1; D possibly corresponds to TRBD1 (5 bases). The length of the CDR3 is 14 residues. Germline lookup yields CDR1 MNHNS and CDR2 SASEGT. Here the CDR3 reads CVSSRLGVFTEAFF. The CDR3, as DNA: TGTGTCAGCAGTAGGTTAGGGGTATTCACTGAAGCTTTCTTT.

CDR3 residues: CASSLEDTSTDGYTF. CDR3 coding DNA: TGTGCCAGCAGCTTGGAGGACACTTCAACTGATGGCTACACCTTC. V gene TRBV5-4 combines with J gene TRBJ1-2; D might be TRBD1 (5 bases). Germline V gene lookup returns CDR1 SGHNT and CDR2 YYREEE (reference sequence). The CDR3 contains 15 residues. V was clipped by 0 bases and J by 6 bases, with 15 bases between them.

The J gene is TRBJ2-7, the V gene TRBV5-4, with 7 bases fitting TRBD1. The germline V gene has CDR1 SGHNT and CDR2 YYREEE (reference sequence). This CDR3 is 13 amino acids long. The ends lost 0 bases at V and 6 bases at J; junction bases unmatched: 3. The CDR3 loop reads CASSLDGTVEQYF. The CDR3 DNA is TGTGCCAGCAGCTTGGACGGGACAGTCGAGCAGTACTTC.

This clone appeared once. This chain joins TRBV7-8 and TRBJ1-3; D gene ambiguous. The CDR3 sequence is 14 residues long. Germline V lookup: CDR1 SGHVS, CDR2 FQNEAQ. Trimming cost V 3 bases and J 0 bases, with 6 bases left between them. The CDR3 DNA sequence: TGTGCCAGCAGCTTTTCGATCTCTGGAAACACCATATATTTT. This gives the protein CASSFSISGNTIYF.

This rearrangement joins TRBV5-1 to TRBJ1-4; 10 bases align to TRBD1. CDR1 is SGHRS and CDR2 is YFSETQ in the germline V gene. The junction had 4 bases not matched to a gene; V was cut back by 3 bases and J by 5 bases. The CDR3 contains 15 residues. The CDR3 protein is CASSSSGQGNEKLFF. CDR3 coding DNA: TGCGCCAGCAGCTCGTCGGGACAGGGGAATGAAAAACTGTTTTTT. The full variable domain, completed using reference TRBV5-1 and TRBJ1-4, is KAGVTQTPRYLIKTRGQQVTLSCSPISGHRSVSWYQQTPGQGLQFLFEYFSETQRNKGNFPGRFSGRQFSNSRSEMNVSTLELGDSALYLCASSSSGQGNEKLFFGSGTQLSVL.

The chain carries TRBV28 and TRBJ2-7; 8 nucleotides align to TRBD1. J was trimmed by 3 bases and V by 3 bases; bases with no gene match: 7. Germline lookup yields CDR1 MDHEN and CDR2 SYDVKM. This CDR3 has 15 residues. In nucleotides, the CDR3 is TGTGCCAGCAGTTTCCGGGACAGGCCTGGCTACGAGCAGTACTTC. As protein: CASSFRDRPGYEQYF.

V gene TRBV5-1 combines with J gene TRBJ2-7; 12 bases map to TRBD1. The V segment lost 3 bases and the J segment 4 bases; nucleotides outside the gene matches: 5. The germline V gene encodes CDR1 SGHRS and CDR2 YFSETQ. The CDR3 contains 15 residues. In DNA form, the CDR3 reads TGCGCCAGCAGCTCGGGACAGGGGGCTTCATACGAGCAGTACTTC. Its translation is CASSSGQGASYEQYF.